Listed below are T cell receptor beta chains from one sample, sequenced in a study of beta chain features in type 1 diabetes. The table came from immunoSEQ multiplex PCR; TCRdb's copy has only in-frame clones and leaves some out. The repertoire holds approximately 330,000 clones, with about 11% as singletons. Specimen: naive CD4+ T cells from blood. The receptor set was obtained from a woman aged 25 to 39 in good health. CDR3s include the opening cysteine and the closing phenylalanine or tryptophan. The D gene is left open where the match is weak. Size is omitted from some rows. Given values are once, few, many or a class for expanded clones.

v_call	d_call	j_call	clone_size	cdr3_aa	cdr3_nt
TRBV30	TRBD1	TRBJ2-1	few	CAWSTGTGVGNEQFF	TGTGCCTGGAGTACCGGGACAGGGGTCGGCAATGAGCAGTTCTTC
TRBV25-1	TRBD2	TRBJ2-7	few	CASSQTSGGSYEQYF	TGTGCCAGCAGTCAAACTAGCGGGGGCTCCTACGAGCAGTACTTC
TRBV5-4	NA	TRBJ1-1	few	CASSLDSMNTEAFF	TGTGCCAGCAGCTTGGACAGTATGAACACTGAAGCTTTCTTT
TRBV19	TRBD2	TRBJ2-7	NA	CASSMVSSGSYEQYF	TGTGCCAGTAGTATGGTGTCTAGCGGGTCCTACGAGCAGTACTTC
TRBV6-1	NA	TRBJ2-3	few	CASRTVGVGDTQYF	TGTGCCAGCAGGACGGTGGGAGTGGGAGATACGCAGTATTTT
TRBV29-1	NA	TRBJ2-1	few	CSVGWQRNYNEQFF	TGCAGCGTTGGGTGGCAGCGCAACTACAATGAGCAGTTCTTC
TRBV19	TRBD2	TRBJ2-1	few	CASGLAGADEQFF	TGTGCCAGTGGACTAGCGGGAGCGGATGAGCAGTTCTTC
TRBV9	TRBD1	TRBJ2-7	few	CASSVGQDYEQYF	TGTGCCAGCAGCGTGGGACAGGACTACGAGCAGTACTTC
TRBV18	TRBD2	TRBJ2-3	few	CASSPGTSGVYTDTQYF	TGTGCCAGCTCACCCGGGACTAGCGGAGTTTACACAGATACGCAGTATTTT
TRBV7-9	TRBD2	TRBJ2-7	NA	CASSGSGRGYEQYF	TGTGCCAGCAGCGGTAGCGGGAGGGGTTACGAGCAGTACTTC
TRBV4-3	NA	TRBJ2-7	NA	CASSQDARGNSYEQYF	TGCGCCAGCAGCCAAGACGCCAGGGGCAATTCCTACGAGCAGTACTTC
TRBV5-6	NA	TRBJ2-4	NA	CASSLGAGDGGIQYF	TGTGCCAGCAGCTTGGGCGCTGGAGATGGAGGCATTCAGTACTTC
TRBV5-1	TRBD2	TRBJ2-7	NA	CASSLSSGSSYEQYF	TGCGCCAGCAGCTTGTCTAGCGGGAGCTCCTACGAGCAGTACTTC
TRBV5-4	NA	TRBJ2-2	few	CASSQPQGTGELFF	TGTGCCAGCAGCCAGCCCCAGGGCACCGGGGAGCTGTTTTTT
TRBV5-4	TRBD2	TRBJ2-3	NA	CASRLTSGSLDTQYF	TGTGCCAGCAGGCTGACTAGCGGGAGCTTGGATACGCAGTATTTT
TRBV4-1	NA	TRBJ2-1	few	CASSPSDYQGNEQFF	TGCGCCAGCAGCCCATCCGACTACCAGGGGAATGAGCAGTTCTTC
TRBV29-1	TRBD1	TRBJ1-2	few	CSVGTGSYGYTF	TGCAGCGTTGGGACAGGGAGCTATGGCTACACCTTC
TRBV6-6	NA	TRBJ2-1	few	CASSPTSMGYNEQFF	TGTGCCAGCAGTCCGACTAGTATGGGATACAATGAGCAGTTCTTC
TRBV27	NA	TRBJ2-3	NA	CASSSFGTSHTQYF	TGTGCCAGCAGTTCCTTCGGGACATCCCATACGCAGTATTTT
TRBV5-1	TRBD1	TRBJ1-5	NA	CASSLLGTGDDQPQHF	TGCGCCAGCAGCTTGCTCGGGACAGGGGATGATCAGCCCCAGCATTTT
TRBV9	TRBD1	TRBJ2-2	few	CASSVGQGNTGELFF	TGTGCCAGCAGCGTAGGACAGGGGAACACCGGGGAGCTGTTTTTT
TRBV7-9	TRBD1	TRBJ2-1	NA	CASSFPGQGGYEQFF	TGTGCCAGCAGCTTTCCAGGACAGGGGGGATATGAGCAGTTCTTC
TRBV14	TRBD2	TRBJ2-1	few	CASSQETSGIEQFF	TGTGCCAGCAGCCAAGAAACTAGCGGAATTGAGCAGTTCTTC
TRBV11-2	TRBD1	TRBJ1-1	NA	CASSIGQGRLNTEAFF	TGTGCCAGCAGCATAGGACAGGGGCGATTGAACACTGAAGCTTTCTTT
TRBV29-1	TRBD2	TRBJ2-3	few	CSVGLAGSTDTQYF	TGCAGCGTTGGACTAGCGGGATCCACAGATACGCAGTATTTT
TRBV5-4	NA	TRBJ2-5	few	CASSLAGGFQETQYF	TGTGCCAGCAGCTTGGCCGGAGGGTTCCAAGAGACCCAGTACTTC
TRBV7-3	TRBD1	TRBJ1-1	few	CASSLQGEDTEAFF	TGTGCCAGCAGCTTACAGGGGGAGGACACTGAAGCTTTCTTT
TRBV15	NA	TRBJ2-5	NA	CATSRERPGETQYF	TGTGCCACCAGCAGGGAGAGACCGGGGGAGACCCAGTACTTC
TRBV6-6	TRBD1	TRBJ2-7	NA	CASNQQGASEQYF	TGTGCCAGCAATCAACAGGGGGCGAGTGAGCAGTACTTC
TRBV6-1	NA	TRBJ2-5	NA	CASTDSPGKETQYF	TGTGCCAGCACGGATAGCCCCGGGAAAGAGACCCAGTACTTC
TRBV28	TRBD1	TRBJ1-4	few	CASSLGDSRNEKLFF	TGTGCCAGCAGTTTAGGGGACAGCAGAAATGAAAAACTGTTTTTT
TRBV18	NA	TRBJ2-4	few	CASSSPGIQYF	TGTGCCAGCTCAAGCCCGGGCATTCAGTACTTC
TRBV14	NA	TRBJ2-7	few	CASSQDWGELLVEQYF	TGTGCCAGCAGCCAAGATTGGGGGGAGCTCTTGGTCGAGCAGTACTTC
TRBV5-1	NA	TRBJ2-1	few	CASSLARNEQFF	TGCGCCAGCAGCTTAGCACGGAATGAGCAGTTCTTC
TRBV9	NA	TRBJ2-3	few	CASSVGWTDTSTDTQYF	TGTGCCAGCAGCGTAGGATGGACAGATACTAGCACAGATACGCAGTATTTT
TRBV9	NA	TRBJ1-5	few	CASGRDNSNQPQHF	TGTGCCAGCGGCCGGGATAATAGCAATCAGCCCCAGCATTTT
TRBV29-1	TRBD2	TRBJ2-1	NA	CSGVSGREDEQFF	TGCAGCGGGGTAAGCGGGAGGGAGGATGAGCAGTTCTTC
TRBV5-6	TRBD1	TRBJ1-5	few	CASSLNRGSVRNQPQHF	TGTGCCAGCAGCTTGAACAGGGGATCGGTAAGGAATCAGCCCCAGCATTTT
TRBV4-3	NA	TRBJ1-5	NA	CASSQDIRVGNQPQHF	TGCGCCAGCAGCCAAGATATCAGGGTTGGCAATCAGCCCCAGCATTTT
TRBV6-5	NA	TRBJ2-7	NA	CASSFRLGSYEQYF	TGTGCCAGCAGTTTTCGACTAGGTTCCTACGAGCAGTACTTC
TRBV6-6	NA	TRBJ1-5	NA	CASSLNSNQPQHF	TGTGCCAGCTCTCTAAATAGCAATCAGCCCCAGCATTTT
TRBV5-4	NA	TRBJ2-3	NA	CASSLGPGANPDTQYF	TGTGCCAGCAGCTTGGGGCCGGGAGCAAACCCAGATACGCAGTATTTT
TRBV7-9	TRBD1	TRBJ1-2	few	CASSFGDRLNYGYTF	TGTGCCAGCAGCTTCGGGGACAGGCTTAACTATGGCTACACCTTC
TRBV29-1	TRBD1	TRBJ1-2	NA	CSVVPHDRAYGYTF	TGCAGCGTTGTGCCCCATGACAGGGCATATGGCTACACCTTC
TRBV5-6	TRBD1	TRBJ2-7	NA	CASSFDRALNEQYF	TGTGCCAGCAGCTTCGACAGGGCTTTGAACGAGCAGTACTTC
TRBV10-3	NA	TRBJ2-5	few	CAISAEETQYF	TGTGCCATCAGTGCCGAAGAGACCCAGTACTTC
TRBV4-1	TRBD2	TRBJ2-3	NA	CASSQAYGRAHNTQYF	TGCGCCAGCAGCCAAGCGTACGGGAGGGCACACAATACGCAGTATTTT
TRBV5-6	NA	TRBJ2-1	NA	CASSLVVYNEQFF	TGTGCCAGCAGCTTGGTAGTGTACAATGAGCAGTTCTTC
TRBV28	NA	TRBJ1-1	NA	CASTVIGQPNTEAFF	TGTGCCAGCACGGTGATAGGACAACCGAACACTGAAGCTTTCTTT
TRBV28	NA	TRBJ2-7	NA	CASRGSYEQYF	TGTGCCAGCCGAGGCTCCTACGAGCAGTACTTC
TRBV28	TRBD2	TRBJ2-3	NA	CASRRGGGAGTDTQYF	TGTGCCAGTCGACGCGGGGGGGGCGCGGGCACAGATACGCAGTATTTT
TRBV18	NA	TRBJ1-1	NA	CASSSSGHGDAFF	TGTGCCAGCTCATCCTCGGGACACGGTGACGCTTTCTTT
TRBV5-1	TRBD1	TRBJ2-3	NA	CASSFDRADTQYF	TGCGCCAGCAGCTTTGACAGGGCAGATACGCAGTATTTT
TRBV18	TRBD2	TRBJ2-1	NA	CASSPPGLAGVSEQFF	TGTGCCAGCTCACCACCGGGACTAGCGGGAGTCTCCGAGCAGTTCTTC
TRBV6-5	NA	TRBJ1-4	NA	CASSPSEQAGEKLFF	TGTGCCAGCAGTCCCTCGGAACAGGCAGGTGAAAAACTGTTTTTT
TRBV5-1	TRBD2	TRBJ2-2	few	CASSAGDNTGELFF	TGCGCCAGCTCCGCGGGGGACAACACCGGGGAGCTGTTTTTT
TRBV6-6	TRBD1	TRBJ2-7	few	CASSYSPGTVIYEQYF	TGTGCCAGCAGTTACTCCCCCGGGACAGTAATCTACGAGCAGTACTTC
TRBV7-2	NA	TRBJ1-4	few	CASSHSPTNEKLFF	TGTGCCAGCAGCCACAGCCCAACTAATGAAAAACTGTTTTTT
TRBV7-8	TRBD2	TRBJ2-7	few	CASSIRLAGVKFYEQYF	TGTGCCAGCAGCATTCGACTAGCGGGAGTGAAATTCTACGAGCAGTACTTC
TRBV28	NA	TRBJ1-4	NA	CASRWGADEKLFF	TGTGCATCTAGGTGGGGCGCGGATGAAAAACTGTTTTTT